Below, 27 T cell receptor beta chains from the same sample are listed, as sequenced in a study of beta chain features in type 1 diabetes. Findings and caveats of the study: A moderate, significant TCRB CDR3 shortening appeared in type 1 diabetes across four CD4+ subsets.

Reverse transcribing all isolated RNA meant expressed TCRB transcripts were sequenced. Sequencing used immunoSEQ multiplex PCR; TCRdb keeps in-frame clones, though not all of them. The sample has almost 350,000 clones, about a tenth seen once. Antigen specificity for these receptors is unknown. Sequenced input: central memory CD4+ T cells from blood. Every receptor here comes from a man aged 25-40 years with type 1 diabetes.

The CDR3 nucleotides are TGTGCCAGCAGCTTAGTCAGACTAGGGGTCGCGGACAATGAGCAGTTCTTC. As protein: CASSLVRLGVADNEQFF. V gene TRBV7-9 combines with J gene TRBJ2-1; weak D call: TRBD2 (6 bases). Germline V CDR1 and CDR2: SEHNR, FQNEAQ (reference sequence). Trimming took 1 base from V and 5 from J, leaving 18 bases between them. CDR3 size: 17 residues.

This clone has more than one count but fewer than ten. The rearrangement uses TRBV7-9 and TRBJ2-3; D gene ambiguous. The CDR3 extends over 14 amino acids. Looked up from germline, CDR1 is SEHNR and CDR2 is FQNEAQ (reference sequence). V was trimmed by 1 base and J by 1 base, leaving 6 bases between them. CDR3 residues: CASSLVEGTDTQYF. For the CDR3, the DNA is TGTGCCAGCAGCTTAGTCGAGGGCACAGATACGCAGTATTTT.

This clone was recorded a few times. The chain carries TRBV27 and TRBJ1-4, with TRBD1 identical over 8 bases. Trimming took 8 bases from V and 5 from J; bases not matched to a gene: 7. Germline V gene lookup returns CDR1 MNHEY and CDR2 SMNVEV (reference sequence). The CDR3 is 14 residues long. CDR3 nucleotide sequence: TGTGCCAGCGGTCGACAGGGGCTGAATGAAAAACTGTTTTTT. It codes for CASGRQGLNEKLFF.

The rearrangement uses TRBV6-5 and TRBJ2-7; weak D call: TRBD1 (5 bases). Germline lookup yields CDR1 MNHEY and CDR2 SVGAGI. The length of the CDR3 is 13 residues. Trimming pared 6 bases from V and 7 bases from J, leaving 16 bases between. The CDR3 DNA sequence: TGTGCCAGCAGCCTGGTGGGGCAAAGGGAGCAGTACTTC. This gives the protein CASSLVGQREQYF.

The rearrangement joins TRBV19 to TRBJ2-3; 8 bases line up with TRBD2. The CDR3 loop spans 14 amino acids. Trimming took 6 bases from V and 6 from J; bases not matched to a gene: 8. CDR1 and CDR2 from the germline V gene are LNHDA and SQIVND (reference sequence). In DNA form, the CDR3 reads TGTGCCAGTAGCCGGACTAGCTCCGCGGATACGCAGTATTTT. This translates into CASSRTSSADTQYF. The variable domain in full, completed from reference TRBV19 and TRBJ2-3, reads DGGITQSPKYLFRKEGQNVTLSCEQNLNHDAMYWYRQDPGQGLRLIYYSQIVNDFQKGDIAEGYSVSREKKESFPLTVTSAQKNPTAFYLCASSRTSSADTQYFGPGTRLTVL.

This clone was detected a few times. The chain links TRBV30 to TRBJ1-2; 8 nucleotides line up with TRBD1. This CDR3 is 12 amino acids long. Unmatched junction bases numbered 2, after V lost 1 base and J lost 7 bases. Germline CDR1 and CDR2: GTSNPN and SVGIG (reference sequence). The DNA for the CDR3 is TGTGCCTGGAGTGCAGGGGGCACTGGCTACACCTTC. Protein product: CAWSAGGTGYTF.

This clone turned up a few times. As DNA, the CDR3 is TGTGCTAGTGGACGGGGACAGAGGGGTGAAGAGACCCAGTACTTC. Protein: CASGRGQRGEETQYF. The J gene is TRBJ2-5, the V gene TRBV12-5, with TRBD1 matching 7 bases. Per germline, CDR1 LGHNT and CDR2 FRNRAP. V lost 6 bases to trimming and J lost 3 bases; unmatched junction nucleotides: 10. The CDR3 runs to 15 residues.

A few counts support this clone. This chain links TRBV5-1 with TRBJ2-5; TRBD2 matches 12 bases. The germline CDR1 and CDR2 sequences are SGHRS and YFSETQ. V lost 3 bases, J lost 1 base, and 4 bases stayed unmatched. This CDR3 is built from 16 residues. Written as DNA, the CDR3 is TGCGCCAGCAGCTCCTCGACTAGCGGGGGCCAAGAGACCCAGTACTTC. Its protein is CASSSSTSGGQETQYF.

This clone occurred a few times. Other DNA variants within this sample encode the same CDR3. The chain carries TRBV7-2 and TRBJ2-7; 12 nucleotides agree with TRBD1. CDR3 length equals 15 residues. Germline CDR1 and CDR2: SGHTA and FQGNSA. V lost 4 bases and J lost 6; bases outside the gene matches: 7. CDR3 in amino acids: CASSSGTGGSREQYF. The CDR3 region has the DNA TGTGCCAGCAGCTCCGGGACAGGGGGCTCACGCGAGCAGTACTTC. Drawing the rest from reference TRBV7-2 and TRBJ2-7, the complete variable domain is GAGVSQSPSNKVTEKGKDVELRCDPISGHTALYWYRQSLGQGLEFLIYFQGNSAPDKSGLPSDRFSAERTGGSVSTLTIQRTQQEDSAVYLCASSSGTGGSREQYFGPGTRLTVT.

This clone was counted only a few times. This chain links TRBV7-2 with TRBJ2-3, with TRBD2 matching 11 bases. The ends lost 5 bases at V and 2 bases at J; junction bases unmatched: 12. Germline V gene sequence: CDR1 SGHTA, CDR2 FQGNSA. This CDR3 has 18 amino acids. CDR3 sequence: CASSTPASGGRFTDTQYF. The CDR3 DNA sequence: TGTGCCAGCAGCACCCCGGCTAGCGGGGGGCGATTCACAGATACGCAGTATTTT.

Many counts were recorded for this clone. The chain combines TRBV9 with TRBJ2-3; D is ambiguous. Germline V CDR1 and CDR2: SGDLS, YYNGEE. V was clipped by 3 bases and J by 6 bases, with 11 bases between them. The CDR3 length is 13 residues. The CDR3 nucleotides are TGTGCCAGCAGCGGTGCTGAGCCCGATACGCAGTATTTT. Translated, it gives CASSGAEPDTQYF. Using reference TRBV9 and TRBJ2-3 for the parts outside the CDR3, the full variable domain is DSGVTQTPKHLITATGQRVTLRCSPRSGDLSVYWYQQSLDQGLQFLIQYYNGEERAKGNILERFSAQQFPDLHSELNLSSLELGDSALYFCASSGAEPDTQYFGPGTRLTVL.

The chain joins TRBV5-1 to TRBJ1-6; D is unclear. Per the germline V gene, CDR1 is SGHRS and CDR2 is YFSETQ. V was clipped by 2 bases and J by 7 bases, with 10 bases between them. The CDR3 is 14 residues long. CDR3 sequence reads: CASSFPDSNSPLHF. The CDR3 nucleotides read TGCGCCAGCAGCTTTCCGGATTCAAATTCACCCCTCCACTTT.

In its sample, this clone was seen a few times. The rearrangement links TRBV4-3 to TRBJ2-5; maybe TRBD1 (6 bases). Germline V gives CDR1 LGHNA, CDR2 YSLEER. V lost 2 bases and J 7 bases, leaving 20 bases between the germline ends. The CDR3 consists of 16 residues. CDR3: CASSQSLQGSFVTQYF. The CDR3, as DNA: TGCGCCAGCAGCCAATCCCTACAGGGTAGTTTCGTGACCCAGTACTTC.

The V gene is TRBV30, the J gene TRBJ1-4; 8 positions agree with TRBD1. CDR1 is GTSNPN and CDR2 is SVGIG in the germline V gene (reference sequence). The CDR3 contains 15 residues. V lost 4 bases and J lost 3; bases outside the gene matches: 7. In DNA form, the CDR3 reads TGTGCCTGGACCGCCAGGGGGCTCTCTAATGAAAAACTGTTTTTT. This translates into CAWTARGLSNEKLFF.

CDR3 sequence reads: CASTIDRDAYGYTF. The CDR3 coding sequence is TGTGCCAGCACCATCGACAGGGACGCTTATGGCTACACCTTC. J is TRBJ1-2 and V is TRBV6-5; 7 positions match TRBD1. The CDR3 is 14 amino acids. Trimming cost V 7 bases and J 5 bases; bases outside gene matches: 10. The V gene's germline CDR1 is MNHEY and CDR2 SVGAGI.

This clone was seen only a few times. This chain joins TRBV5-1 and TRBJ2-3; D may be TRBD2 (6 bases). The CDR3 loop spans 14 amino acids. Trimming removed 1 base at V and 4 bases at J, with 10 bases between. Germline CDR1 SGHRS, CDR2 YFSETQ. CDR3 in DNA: TGCGCCAGCAGCTTGCTCGGGGAGGCAGATACGCAGTATTTT. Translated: CASSLLGEADTQYF.

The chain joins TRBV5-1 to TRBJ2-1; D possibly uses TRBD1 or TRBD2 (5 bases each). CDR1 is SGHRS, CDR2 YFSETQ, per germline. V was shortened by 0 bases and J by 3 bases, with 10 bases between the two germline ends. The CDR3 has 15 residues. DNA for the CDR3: TGCGCCAGCAGCTTGGTACCAGGGAGCTACAATGAGCAGTTCTTC. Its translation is CASSLVPGSYNEQFF.

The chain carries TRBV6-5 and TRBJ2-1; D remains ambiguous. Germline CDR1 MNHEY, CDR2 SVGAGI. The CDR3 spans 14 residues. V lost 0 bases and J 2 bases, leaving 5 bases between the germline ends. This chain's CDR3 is CASSYSRAYNEQFF. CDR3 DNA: TGTGCCAGCAGTTACTCTCGGGCCTACAATGAGCAGTTCTTC.

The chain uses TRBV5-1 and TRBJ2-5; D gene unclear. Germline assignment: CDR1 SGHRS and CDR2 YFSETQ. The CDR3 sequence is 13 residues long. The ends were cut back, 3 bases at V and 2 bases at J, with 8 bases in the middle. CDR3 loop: CASSYSSQETQYF. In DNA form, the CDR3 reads TGCGCCAGCAGCTACAGTTCGCAAGAGACCCAGTACTTC.

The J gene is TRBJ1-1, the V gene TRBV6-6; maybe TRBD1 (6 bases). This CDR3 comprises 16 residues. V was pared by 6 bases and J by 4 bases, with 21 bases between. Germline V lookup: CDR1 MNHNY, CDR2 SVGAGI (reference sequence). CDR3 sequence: CASSAGAGAGRTEAFF. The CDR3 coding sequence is TGTGCCAGCAGCGCCGGGGCGGGGGCCGGGCGCACTGAAGCTTTCTTT.

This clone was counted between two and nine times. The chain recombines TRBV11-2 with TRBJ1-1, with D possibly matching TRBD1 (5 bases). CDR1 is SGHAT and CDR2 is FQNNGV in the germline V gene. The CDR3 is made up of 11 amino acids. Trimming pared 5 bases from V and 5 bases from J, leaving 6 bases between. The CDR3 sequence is CASSRQTEAFF. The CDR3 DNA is TGTGCCAGCAGCAGACAGACTGAAGCTTTCTTT.

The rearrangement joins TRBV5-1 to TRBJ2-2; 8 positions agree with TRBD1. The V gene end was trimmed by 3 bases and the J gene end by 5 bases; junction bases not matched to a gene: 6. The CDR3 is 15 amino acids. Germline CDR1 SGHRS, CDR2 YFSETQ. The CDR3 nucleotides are TGCGCCAGCAGCTCCGACAGGGGAGGAACCGGGGAGCTGTTTTTT. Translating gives CASSSDRGGTGELFF.

CDR3 loop: CASSRDRVYEQYF. Written as DNA, the CDR3 is TGTGCCAGCAGCCGAGACAGGGTCTACGAGCAGTACTTC. This chain connects TRBV7-2 to TRBJ2-7; 7 bases map to TRBD1. CDR3 length equals 13 residues. Germline V gene data show CDR1 as SGHTA and CDR2 as FQGNSA. V shed 5 bases, J shed 3 bases, and the junction held 4 bases outside the gene matches.

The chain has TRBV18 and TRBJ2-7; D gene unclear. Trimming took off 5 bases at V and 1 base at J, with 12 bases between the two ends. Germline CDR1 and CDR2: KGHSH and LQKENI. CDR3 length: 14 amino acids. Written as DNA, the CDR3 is TGTGCCAGCTCAAACTTATCACCGTCCTACGAGCAGTACTTC. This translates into CASSNLSPSYEQYF.

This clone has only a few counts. This CDR3 is CASSYGGFQETQYF. The DNA of the CDR3 is TGTGCCAGCAGTTATGGGGGATTCCAAGAGACCCAGTACTTC. The V call is TRBV6-6, the J call TRBJ2-5; the D call may be TRBD1 or TRBD2 (5 bases each). The germline V gene encodes CDR1 MNHNY and CDR2 SVGAGI (reference sequence). Trimming took off 3 bases at V and 1 base at J, with 9 bases between the two ends. The CDR3 length is 14 residues.

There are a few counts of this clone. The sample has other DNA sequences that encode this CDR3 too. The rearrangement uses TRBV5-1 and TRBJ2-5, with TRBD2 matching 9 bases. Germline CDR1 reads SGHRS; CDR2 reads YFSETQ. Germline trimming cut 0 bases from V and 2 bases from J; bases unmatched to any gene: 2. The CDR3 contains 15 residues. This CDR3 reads CASSLVSGGQETQYF. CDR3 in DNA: TGCGCCAGCAGCTTGGTTAGCGGGGGACAAGAGACCCAGTACTTC.

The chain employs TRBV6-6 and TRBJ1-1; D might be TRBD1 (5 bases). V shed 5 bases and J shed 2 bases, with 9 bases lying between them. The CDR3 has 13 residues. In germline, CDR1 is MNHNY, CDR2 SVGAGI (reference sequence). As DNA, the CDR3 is TGTGCCAGCAGTGGGACGGCAAACACTGAAGCTTTCTTT. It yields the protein CASSGTANTEAFF.